The sequence of this TCR beta chain was determined in a study of blood T cell repertoires in COVID-19. Background on the study: In each case, the material was cDNA or gDNA derived from T cells, B-cell-depleted T cells, or PBMCs.

Across 20 to 25 US areas, participants ranged in age from roughly 18 to 89 years. In the original processing: Quantification of nucleated cells was approximated via reference gene primer amplification. Assay used: immunoSEQ multiplex PCR; TCRdb lists only in-frame clones, some missing. For V, J and clone size, that table is used; D and trimming come from the DNA. The sample shows hundreds of thousands of clones, 70% to 90% of them seen only once. The CDR3 runs to 15 residues. Germline V gives CDR1 PRHDT, CDR2 FYEKMQ (reference sequence). J gave up 1 base and V 3 bases, and 4 bases lay outside the gene matches.

This TCR derives from a man under 40 with acute COVID-19. Sequences were obtained from PBMCs or T cells enriched from blood (not recorded which). The V gene is TRBV13, the J gene TRBJ2-5; TRBD1 matches at 8 bases. The CDR3 sequence is CASSFKQGGQETQYF. The DNA for the CDR3 is TGTGCCAGCAGCTTTAAACAGGGGGGCCAAGAGACCCAGTACTTC.